These T cell receptor beta chains were read from a single sample in a study of early T cells in non-severe SARS-CoV-2 infection. Each CDR3 protein gets one entry after TCRdb re-called the 5' RACE reads with MiXCR. The data show 68,000 or so distinct CDR3 sequences, about 12% seen once. The sequenced sample was whole blood. Receptors originate from an adult who was a healthcare worker with PCR-confirmed SARS-CoV-2 infection or an uninfected control (not recorded which). CDR3s include the opening cysteine and the closing phenylalanine or tryptophan.

TRBV10-3	TRBJ2-3	CAISQLAGASTDTQYF
TRBV15	TRBJ1-5	CATSDGNQPQHF
TRBV6-1	TRBJ2-5	CASTRVQETQYF
TRBV7-9	TRBJ2-5	CASSLEQTQESQYF
TRBV11-2	TRBJ1-3	CASSETGSSGNTIYF
TRBV29-1	TRBJ2-2	CSGTSGGAGGELFF
TRBV11-3	TRBJ2-7	CASSSGQGYEQYF
TRBV7-9	TRBJ2-1	CASSLAGGGAEVLHEQFF
TRBV29-1	TRBJ2-5	CSAQLQGWGETQYF
TRBV5-1	TRBJ2-6	CASSTGLVGANVLTF
TRBV7-2	TRBJ1-2	CASSFLGIVSGYTF
TRBV30	TRBJ2-7	CAWRNPRQGRRTEQYF
TRBV20-1	TRBJ1-2	CSADPRTAYGYTF
TRBV19	TRBJ1-2	CASSWPGRTYGYTF
TRBV5-4	TRBJ2-3	CASRSPGQGASDTQYF
TRBV6-2/TRBV6-3	TRBJ1-1	CATIFGGARGTEAFF
TRBV9	TRBJ2-5	CASSVGRTRETQYF
TRBV13	TRBJ2-7	CASSLGREQYF
TRBV6-2/TRBV6-3	TRBJ2-3	CASRGRDLRRGDTQYF
TRBV12-3/TRBV12-4	TRBJ2-2	CASSGTFLTGELFF
TRBV7-2	TRBJ1-6	CASSRDRSPYNSPLHF
TRBV24-1	TRBJ2-3	CATSAGGADTQYF
TRBV7-6	TRBJ2-7	CASSLNRGSEGEQYF
TRBV6-5	TRBJ1-6	CAISRDREAPLHF
TRBV5-5	TRBJ1-3	CASSLQVSGNTIYF
TRBV27	TRBJ2-7	CASSLSTASYEQYF
TRBV20-1	TRBJ2-1	CSARGPRSPNEQFF
TRBV30	TRBJ1-1	CAGVGEAFF
TRBV5-6	TRBJ2-7	CASSLSGGPGEQYF